The 21 T cell receptor beta chains below come from one sample, sequenced in a study of T cell responses to AZD1222 COVID-19 vaccine. The method was immunoSEQ multiplex PCR; TCRdb's version includes in-frame clones alone and lacks a portion of them. The sample has over 130,000 clones; approximately 92% are singletons. Material: peripheral blood, obtained 28 days after the second AZD1222 dose. The receptor source for this set is an adult who received the AZD1222 COVID-19 vaccine.

The chain links TRBV2 to TRBJ1-5, with 7 bases lining up with TRBD1. The CDR3 extends over 14 amino acids. Germline V CDR1 and CDR2: SNHLY, FYNNEI. Trimming at V came to 7 bases and at J to 5 bases, leaving 8 bases not matched to a gene. The CDR3 loop reads CASKEGAGYQPQHF. The CDR3 DNA is TGTGCCAGCAAGGAGGGGGCAGGATATCAGCCCCAGCATTTT.

The V and J genes are TRBV2 and TRBJ1-2; D is uncertain. The germline gives CDR1 SNHLY, CDR2 FYNNEI. CDR3 length equals 12 residues. V dropped 6 bases and J dropped 5 bases, with 10 bases sitting between them. The CDR3 loop is CASRASLYGYTF. DNA for the CDR3: TGTGCCAGCAGAGCTTCCCTTTATGGCTACACCTTC.

The chain joins TRBV7-2 to TRBJ2-1; 12 nucleotides line up with TRBD2. The CDR3 is 16 amino acids. Losses at the gene ends were 8 bases for V and 5 bases for J; bases not matched to a gene: 10. In germline, CDR1 is SGHTA, CDR2 FQGNSA. DNA for the CDR3: TGTGCCAGCTATACGTCTAGCGGGAGGGCCAACAATGAGCAGTTCTTC. Its protein product is CASYTSSGRANNEQFF.

The CDR3 spells CASSQLVEQYF. CDR3 in DNA: TGTGCCAGCAGCCAGTTAGTCGAGCAGTACTTC. This chain joins TRBV3-1 (or the pseudogene TRBV3-2) and TRBJ2-7; no clear D gene. The CDR3 spans 11 residues. The germline V gene has CDR1 LGHDT and CDR2 YNNKEL (reference sequence). The V and J ends lost 3 bases and 6 bases respectively, with 6 bases between them.

This chain links TRBV15 with TRBJ2-1; 7 bases agree with TRBD1. This CDR3 spans 16 amino acids. CDR1 is LNHNV and CDR2 is YYDKDF in the germline V gene (reference sequence). Trimming cost V 0 bases and J 8 bases; bases outside gene matches: 10. CDR3 region: CATSRDDRADYDEQFF. DNA for the CDR3: TGTGCCACCAGCAGAGATGACAGGGCCGATTACGATGAGCAGTTCTTC.

The chain is built from TRBV28 and TRBJ1-2; 7 bases are a match to TRBD1. With 6 bases clipped from V and 7 bases from J, the junction kept 2 bases outside the gene matches. Germline V lookup: CDR1 MDHEN, CDR2 SYDVKM. CDR3 length: 11 residues. DNA for the CDR3: TGTGCCAGCAGCTACAGGGGTGGCTACACCTTC. Translated, it gives CASSYRGGYTF.

The chain uses TRBV6-5 and TRBJ2-7, with D maybe TRBD1 (5 bases). Trimming cost V 5 bases and J 6 bases, with 20 bases left between them. CDR3 length equals 15 residues. Germline CDR1 is MNHEY and CDR2 is SVGAGI. The CDR3 bases are TGTGCCAGCAGTCCACCAGGACAAACCCGGGCCGAGCAGTACTTC. This translates into CASSPPGQTRAEQYF.

Concerning this clone itself: This sample includes further DNA sequences coding for the same CDR3. This chain links TRBV20-1 with TRBJ1-1; no definite D call. The CDR3 covers 11 residues. The germline CDR1 and CDR2 sequences are DFQATT and SNEGSKA (reference sequence). V lost 6 bases and J 2 bases, leaving 7 bases between the germline ends. CDR3 coding DNA: TGCAGTGCCAAGGAAAACACTGAAGCTTTCTTT. Its protein is CSAKENTEAFF.

The chain combines TRBV7-2 with TRBJ2-7, with a tentative D call TRBD2 (6 bases). The V end lost 4 bases, the J end lost 5 bases, and 15 bases lay between the germline ends. The germline CDR1 and CDR2 sequences are SGHTA and FQGNSA. This CDR3 has 14 residues. CDR3 sequence: CASSSGLGLNEQYF. The CDR3 region has the DNA TGTGCCAGCAGCTCGGGACTTGGTTTAAACGAGCAGTACTTC.

The chain employs TRBV3-1 (or the pseudogene TRBV3-2) and TRBJ1-2, with D uncertain. Germline CDR1 LGHDT, CDR2 YNNKEL (reference sequence). The CDR3 is made up of 13 amino acids. V lost 0 bases and J 9 bases, leaving 11 bases between the germline ends. CDR3: CASSQDHRGSYTF. As DNA, the CDR3 is TGTGCCAGCAGCCAAGATCATCGGGGAAGCTACACCTTC.

The chain joins TRBV2 to TRBJ1-6; no clear D gene. The V and J ends lost 7 bases and 10 bases respectively, with 11 bases between them. This CDR3 contains 12 residues. Germline V gives CDR1 SNHLY, CDR2 FYNNEI. The CDR3: CASNVKGSPLHF. The CDR3 DNA sequence: TGTGCCAGCAACGTTAAAGGATCACCCCTCCACTTT.

The CDR3 bases are TGTGCCCTCCGCTCAGGAGGGGTAGAGGGCTACACCTTC. It encodes CALRSGGVEGYTF. The chain couples TRBV28 to TRBJ1-2; weak D call: TRBD1 (5 bases). This CDR3 is 13 amino acids long. The V and J ends lost 11 bases and 8 bases respectively, with 21 bases between them. The V gene's germline CDR1 is MDHEN and CDR2 SYDVKM.

The rearrangement uses TRBV3-1 (or the pseudogene TRBV3-2) and TRBJ2-1; 11 nucleotides line up with TRBD2. Unmatched junction bases numbered 7, after V lost 6 bases and J lost 6 bases. The germline V gene has CDR1 LGHDT and CDR2 YNNKEL (reference sequence). The CDR3 extends over 15 amino acids. The DNA of the CDR3 is TGTGCCAGCAGAAATAGCGGGAGGGCAGGCAATGAGCAGTTCTTC. Translated: CASRNSGRAGNEQFF.

The V and J genes are TRBV6-2 or TRBV6-3 and TRBJ2-7; D remains ambiguous. Looked up from germline, CDR1 is MNHEY and CDR2 is SVGEGT. Trimming removed 2 bases at V and 0 bases at J, with 8 bases between. The CDR3 runs 14 residues. CDR3 sequence reads: CASSYPESSYEQYF. In DNA form, the CDR3 reads TGTGCCAGCAGTTACCCGGAGAGCTCCTACGAGCAGTACTTC.

The chain links TRBV7-8 to TRBJ2-7; tentative D call: TRBD2 (5 bases). Trimming removed 1 base at V and 5 bases at J, with 12 bases between. Germline V gene data show CDR1 as SGHVS and CDR2 as FQNEAQ. This CDR3 contains 14 residues. This CDR3 is CASSLVGSWDEQYF. In DNA form, the CDR3 reads TGTGCCAGCAGCTTAGTAGGGAGCTGGGACGAGCAGTACTTC.

In its sample, this clone was seen once. The chain uses TRBV20-1 and TRBJ2-1; 7 bases are a match to TRBD2. CDR3 size: 14 residues. The germline gives CDR1 DFQATT, CDR2 SNEGSKA (reference sequence). The trim removed 3 bases at V and 6 bases at J, leaving 8 bases unmatched. The CDR3 reads CSASRGRAGNEQFF. Written as DNA, the CDR3 is TGCAGTGCTAGTCGGGGGAGGGCGGGCAATGAGCAGTTCTTC.

This chain uses TRBV3-1 (or the pseudogene TRBV3-2) with TRBJ2-3; TRBD2 is a possible D gene (5 bases). Trimming left V 0 bases short and J 1 base short, with 8 bases between. The CDR3 is 15 amino acids. Germline CDR1 reads LGHDT; CDR2 reads YNNKEL (reference sequence). CDR3 sequence reads: CASSQDLEGTDTQYF. In DNA form, the CDR3 reads TGTGCCAGCAGCCAAGATCTGGAGGGCACAGATACGCAGTATTTT.

Only one count was recorded for this clone. V and J are TRBV9 and TRBJ2-2, with 7 bases that match TRBD1. The V gene end was trimmed by 4 bases and the J gene end by 7 bases; junction bases not matched to a gene: 7. Per germline, CDR1 SGDLS and CDR2 YYNGEE. The CDR3 is made up of 14 amino acids. DNA for the CDR3: TGTGCCAGCAGCCCGGACAGGCGGGTCGGGGAGCTGTTTTTT. It is translated as CASSPDRRVGELFF.

The J gene is TRBJ2-1, the V gene TRBV28; TRBD1 agrees at 7 bases. The CDR3 is 13 amino acids. With 6 bases clipped from V and 4 bases from J, the junction kept 3 bases outside the gene matches. CDR1 and CDR2 from the germline V gene are MDHEN and SYDVKM. The CDR3 protein is CASRWDRYNEQFF. The CDR3 DNA is TGTGCCAGCAGGTGGGACAGATACAATGAGCAGTTCTTC.

The rearrangement links TRBV20-1 to TRBJ2-7; D remains ambiguous. V gave up 6 bases and J gave up 4 bases, with 10 bases separating them. The CDR3 loop spans 11 amino acids. The V gene's germline CDR1 is DFQATT and CDR2 SNEGSKA (reference sequence). CDR3 coding DNA: TGCAGTGCCAAAGTGGGGTACGAGCAGTACTTC. Translated, it gives CSAKVGYEQYF.

The chain joins TRBV4-1 to TRBJ1-2, with D possibly matching TRBD1 (6 bases). In germline, CDR1 is MGHRA, CDR2 YSYEKL. V lost 3 bases to trimming and J lost 2 bases, with 13 bases between them. The CDR3 loop spans 15 amino acids. CDR3 bases: TGCGCCAGCAGCCAGGCCTCTGGACAGAACTATGGCTACACCTTC. Translating gives CASSQASGQNYGYTF.